These 17 T cell receptor beta chains came from one sample sequenced in a study of cytomegalovirus exposure and HLA in healthy donors. Amplification used 60 Vbeta primers and 13 Jbeta primers. The method was immunoSEQ multiplex PCR; TCRdb's version includes in-frame clones alone and lacks a portion of them. The sample includes more than 95,000 clones, 74% of them seen just once. The specimen sequenced was PBMCs. Receptors originate from a man aged 35 to 55 in good health and CMV-seropositive.

V is TRBV19 and J is TRBJ2-7; the match to TRBD1 covers 9 bases. Germline CDR1 is LNHDA and CDR2 is SQIVND (reference sequence). CDR3 length: 15 amino acids. V was clipped by 3 bases and J by 1 base; unmatched bases: 4. CDR3 sequence reads: CASSMADRGSYEQYF. The DNA for the CDR3 is TGTGCCAGTAGTATGGCGGACAGGGGTTCCTACGAGCAGTACTTC.

This chain links TRBV18 with TRBJ1-5, with 9 bases matching TRBD1. V shed 1 base, J shed 6 bases, and the junction held 4 bases outside the gene matches. This CDR3 region has 15 residues. CDR1 is KGHSH and CDR2 is LQKENI in the germline V gene. In nucleotides, the CDR3 is TGTGCCAGCTCACCACAACAGGGGGCAGGTCAGCCCCAGCATTTT. Residues: CASSPQQGAGQPQHF.

The rearrangement uses TRBV5-6 and TRBJ2-7; D gene uncertain. The V end was cut by 2 bases, the J end by 5 bases, with 11 bases between. The length of the CDR3 is 13 residues. The V gene's germline CDR1 is SGHDT and CDR2 YYEEEE. The CDR3 DNA sequence: TGTGCCAGCAGCTTTGAGTCCCTCCACGAGCAGTACTTC. Translation gives CASSFESLHEQYF.

This clone was counted a single time. The chain links TRBV9 to TRBJ2-7; 9 bases match TRBD2. Germline CDR1 is SGDLS and CDR2 is YYNGEE. Trimming removed 6 bases from V and 6 bases from J; junction bases left unmatched: 7. This CDR3 is built from 13 residues. CDR3 nucleotide sequence: TGTGCCAGCAATACGGGACTAGCTGGCGAGCAGTACTTC. Protein product: CASNTGLAGEQYF.

V usage is TRBV30 and J usage is TRBJ1-5, with D unclear. Trimming shortened V by 3 bases and J by 0 bases, and 12 bases separated the two germline ends. The CDR3 length is 15 residues. The germline V gene has CDR1 GTSNPN and CDR2 SVGIG (reference sequence). CDR3 in amino acids: CAWSHGGSSNQPQHF. The DNA of the CDR3 is TGTGCCTGGAGCCACGGCGGTAGTAGCAATCAGCCCCAGCATTTT. Full variable domain (outside the CDR3, taken from reference TRBV30 and TRBJ1-5): SQTIHQWPATLVQPVGSPLSLECTVEGTSNPNLYWYRQAAGRGLQLLFYSVGIGQISSEVPQNLSASRPQDRQFILSSKKLLLSDSGFYLCAWSHGGSSNQPQHFGDGTRLSIL.

This clone has only a few counts. The J gene is TRBJ1-1, the V gene TRBV7-2, with a possible D match to TRBD1 (5 bases). The CDR3 sequence is 13 residues long. Germline V lookup: CDR1 SGHTA, CDR2 FQGNSA. Trimming removed 5 bases from V and 1 base from J, with 8 bases in between. The CDR3 DNA is TGTGCCAGCAGCCAGACAGCGAACACTGAAGCTTTCTTT. It is translated as CASSQTANTEAFF. The full variable domain, in which reference TRBV7-2 and TRBJ1-1 provide the parts outside the CDR3, is GAGVSQSPSNKVTEKGKDVELRCDPISGHTALYWYRQSLGQGLEFLIYFQGNSAPDKSGLPSDRFSAERTGGSVSTLTIQRTQQEDSAVYLCASSQTANTEAFFGQGTRLTVV.

This clone was detected once. The V gene is TRBV25-1, the J gene TRBJ2-3, with TRBD1 matching 8 bases. Losses at the gene ends were 2 bases for V and 11 bases for J; bases not matched to a gene: 6. The germline gives CDR1 MGHDK, CDR2 SYGVNS. The CDR3 spans 13 residues. For the CDR3, the DNA is TGTGCCAGCAGTGAACCTGACAGGGGTCAGCAGTATTTT. It is translated as CASSEPDRGQQYF.

V usage is TRBV6-5 and J usage is TRBJ1-5; D might be TRBD1 (5 bases). CDR1 is MNHEY, CDR2 SVGAGI, per germline. This CDR3 has 13 residues. The ends were cut back, 3 bases at V and 10 bases at J, with 13 bases in the middle. The CDR3 coding sequence is TGTGCCAGCAGTTATCGCCAGGGCGGCCCCCAGCATTTT. This encodes CASSYRQGGPQHF.

The J gene is TRBJ1-1, the V gene TRBV27, with 8 bases lining up with TRBD1. The germline V gene encodes CDR1 MNHEY and CDR2 SMNVEV (reference sequence). The CDR3 is 14 amino acids. V lost 4 bases and J lost 1; bases outside the gene matches: 2. As DNA, the CDR3 is TGTGCCAGCAGTTACAGGGGGTCGAACACTGAAGCTTTCTTT. This codes for CASSYRGSNTEAFF.

V gene TRBV5-4 combines with J gene TRBJ2-1; weak D call: TRBD1 (6 bases). Trimming took off 3 bases at V and 10 bases at J, with 17 bases between the two ends. There are 14 residues in the CDR3. Per the germline V gene, CDR1 is SGHNT and CDR2 is YYREEE (reference sequence). The DNA of the CDR3 is TGTGCCAGCAGCTCGGGTTCAAGGACAGAGGAGCAGTTCTTC. This gives the protein CASSSGSRTEEQFF. Supplemented by reference TRBV5-4 and TRBJ2-1, the full variable domain reads ETGVTQSPTHLIKTRGQQVTLRCSSQSGHNTVSWYQQALGQGPQFIFQYYREEENGRGNFPPRFSGLQFPNYSSELNVNALELDDSALYLCASSSGSRTEEQFFGPGTRLTVL.

V gene TRBV5-1 combines with J gene TRBJ2-7; 10 bases agree with TRBD1. V gave up 5 bases and J gave up 3 bases; unmatched junction bases: 8. The CDR3 runs to 15 residues. Germline lookup yields CDR1 SGHRS and CDR2 YFSETQ. The CDR3 loop reads CASSPPGQGIYEQYF. DNA of the CDR3: TGCGCCAGCAGTCCACCGGGACAGGGGATCTACGAGCAGTACTTC.

The V call is TRBV9, the J call TRBJ2-1; tentatively, D is TRBD1 (5 bases). The CDR3 loop spans 15 amino acids. The germline V gene encodes CDR1 SGDLS and CDR2 YYNGEE. Deletions cut 2 bases from V and 5 bases from J, with 14 bases between. As DNA, the CDR3 is TGTGCCAGCAGCGTCATCGACAGTGGGGACAATGAGCAGTTCTTC. Its protein product is CASSVIDSGDNEQFF. Variable domain in full (rest from reference TRBV9 and TRBJ2-1): DSGVTQTPKHLITATGQRVTLRCSPRSGDLSVYWYQQSLDQGLQFLIQYYNGEERAKGNILERFSAQQFPDLHSELNLSSLELGDSALYFCASSVIDSGDNEQFFGPGTRLTVL.

This clone was counted a few times. The chain couples TRBV5-6 to TRBJ2-2; D ambiguous. Germline CDR1 reads SGHDT; CDR2 reads YYEEEE. The CDR3 has 16 amino acids. Trimming shortened V by 0 bases and J by 0 bases, and 9 bases separated the two germline ends. The CDR3 nucleotides are TGTGCCAGCAGCTTGGAGTGGCTGCCGAACACCGGGGAGCTGTTTTTT. It specifies CASSLEWLPNTGELFF.

This clone was found once. The V call is TRBV6-1, the J call TRBJ1-1; D uncertain. V was shortened by 7 bases and J by 0 bases, with 9 bases between the two germline ends. Germline V gene data show CDR1 as MNHNS and CDR2 as SASEGT. CDR3 length: 13 residues. The DNA for the CDR3 is TGTGCCAGCACCCTCGACATGAACACTGAAGCTTTCTTT. This sequence encodes CASTLDMNTEAFF.

The rearrangement joins TRBV6-6 to TRBJ1-4; D remains ambiguous. Trimming cost V 6 bases and J 0 bases, with 11 bases left between them. Per the germline V gene, CDR1 is MNHNY and CDR2 is SVGAGI (reference sequence). CDR3 length: 15 residues. Here the CDR3 reads CASRSRGTTNEKLFF. CDR3 nucleotide sequence: TGTGCCAGCAGGTCGAGAGGGACAACTAATGAAAAACTGTTTTTT.

This rearrangement joins TRBV18 to TRBJ2-5; perhaps TRBD1 as D (6 bases). The V end lost 2 bases, the J end lost 5 bases, and 6 bases lay between the germline ends. There are 12 residues in the CDR3. Looked up from germline, CDR1 is KGHSH and CDR2 is LQKENI. The CDR3 nucleotides are TGTGCCAGCTCACCAAGGGGGGAGACCCAGTACTTC. Residues: CASSPRGETQYF. The full variable domain, its missing parts supplied by reference TRBV18 and TRBJ2-5, is NAGVMQNPRHLVRRRGQEARLRCSPMKGHSHVYWYRQLPEEGLKFMVYLQKENIIDESGMPKERFSAEFPKEGPSILRIQQVVRGDSAAYFCASSPRGETQYFGPGTRLLVL.

In this sample, this clone turned up a few times. The V call is TRBV5-4, the J call TRBJ1-4; TRBD1 aligns across 12 bases. CDR3 length: 16 residues. The V gene's germline CDR1 is SGHNT and CDR2 YYREEE (reference sequence). The ends lost 4 bases at V and 3 bases at J; junction bases unmatched: 4. CDR3 coding DNA: TGTGCCAGCAGCAGGGGACAGGGGGCGGCTAATGAAAAACTGTTTTTT. Protein sequence: CASSRGQGAANEKLFF. Using reference TRBV5-4 and TRBJ1-4 for the parts outside the CDR3, the full variable domain is ETGVTQSPTHLIKTRGQQVTLRCSSQSGHNTVSWYQQALGQGPQFIFQYYREEENGRGNFPPRFSGLQFPNYSSELNVNALELDDSALYLCASSRGQGAANEKLFFGSGTQLSVL.